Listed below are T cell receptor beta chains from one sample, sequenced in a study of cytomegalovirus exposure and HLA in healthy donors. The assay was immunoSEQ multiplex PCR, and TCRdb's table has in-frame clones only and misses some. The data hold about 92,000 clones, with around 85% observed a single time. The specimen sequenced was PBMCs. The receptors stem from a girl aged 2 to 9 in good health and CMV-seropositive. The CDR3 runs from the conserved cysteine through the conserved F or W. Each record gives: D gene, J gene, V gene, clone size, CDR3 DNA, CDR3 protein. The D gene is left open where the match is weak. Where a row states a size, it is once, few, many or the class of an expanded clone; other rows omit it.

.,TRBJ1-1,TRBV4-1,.,TGCGCCAGCAGCCCGAAATTCGGCGGGGTTGGACTTACTGAAGCTTTCTTT,CASSPKFGGVGLTEAFF
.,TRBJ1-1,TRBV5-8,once,TGTGCCAGCAGCCCTGGAGGGGCGGGTGGAGCTTTCTTT,CASSPGGAGGAFF
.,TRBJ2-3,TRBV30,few,TGTGCCTGGAGTGCCAGCGGACGCACAGATACGCAGTATTTT,CAWSASGRTDTQYF
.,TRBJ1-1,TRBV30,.,TGTGCCTGGAGTCTTCCCACTGAAGCTTTCTTT,CAWSLPTEAFF
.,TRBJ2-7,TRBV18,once,TGTGCCAGCTCACCCACGGGCTACGAGCAGTACTTC,CASSPTGYEQYF
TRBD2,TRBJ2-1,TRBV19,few,TGTGCCACCACACTAGCGGGACTCAACAATGAGCAGTTCTTC,CATTLAGLNNEQFF
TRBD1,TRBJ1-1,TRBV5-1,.,TGCGCCAGCAGGGCGACAGGGGCGATGAACACTGAAGCTTTCTTT,CASRATGAMNTEAFF
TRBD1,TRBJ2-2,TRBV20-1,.,TGCAGTGCTAGAGAAGGGACAGGGGGCTTT,CSAREGTGGF
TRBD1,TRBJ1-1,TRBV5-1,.,TGCGCCAGCAGCTTGAGACAGGGGGACACTGAAGCTTTCTTT,CASSLRQGDTEAFF
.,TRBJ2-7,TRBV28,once,TGTGCCAGCAGTTTCTACGGGGACTTCTACGAGCAGTACTTC,CASSFYGDFYEQYF
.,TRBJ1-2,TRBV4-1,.,TGCGCCAGCAGCCAATCAGGGATGAACTATGGCTACACCTTC,CASSQSGMNYGYTF
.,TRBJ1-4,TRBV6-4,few,TGTGCCAGCAGTGACCCAGGAGCAGGGATGACTGAAAAACTGTTTTTT,CASSDPGAGMTEKLFF
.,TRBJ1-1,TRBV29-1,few,TGCAGCGTTGTAACAGCAAGTGAAGCTTTCTTT,CSVVTASEAFF
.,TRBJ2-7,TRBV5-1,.,TGCGCCAGCAGCCTGAGGGCAGGGGGGTACGAGCAGTACTTC,CASSLRAGGYEQYF
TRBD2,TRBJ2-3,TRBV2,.,TGTGCCAGCAGTGTTGCGGGAGCGGGAGATACGCAGTATTTT,CASSVAGAGDTQYF
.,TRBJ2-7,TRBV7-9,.,TGTGCCAGCAGCTTGGGACATGGCTACGAGCAGTACTTC,CASSLGHGYEQYF
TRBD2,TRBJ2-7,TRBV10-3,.,TGTGCCATCAGGCCGGGACTAGCGGCCTACGAGCAGTACTTC,CAIRPGLAAYEQYF
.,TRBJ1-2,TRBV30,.,TGTGCCTGGAGTCCCTTGTCCTATGGCTACACCTTC,CAWSPLSYGYTF
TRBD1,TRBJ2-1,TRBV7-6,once,TGTGCCAGCAGCATGGGACAGGGGTTGTACAATGAGCAGTTCTTC,CASSMGQGLYNEQFF
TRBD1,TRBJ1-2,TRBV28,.,TGTGCCAGCAGCCTCGGACAGGGGCGAGGCTATGGCTACACCTTC,CASSLGQGRGYGYTF
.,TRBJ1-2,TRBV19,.,TGTGCCAGTAGTAGGCCGGGGGGCTATGGCTACACCTTC,CASSRPGGYGYTF
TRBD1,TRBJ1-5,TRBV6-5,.,TGTGCCAGCAGTGGAGGGACAGGGAGCAATCAGCCCCAGCATTTT,CASSGGTGSNQPQHF
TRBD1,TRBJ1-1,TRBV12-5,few,TGTGCTAGTGGGGGGACAGGCTTGGGCACTGAAGCTTTCTTT,CASGGTGLGTEAFF
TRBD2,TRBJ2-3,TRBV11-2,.,TGTGCCAGCAGTATCATAGCGGGAGGGCCAATAGATACGCAGTATTTT,CASSIIAGGPIDTQYF
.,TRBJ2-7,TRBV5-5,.,TGTGCCAGCAGCTTTGACAGAAGCTACGAGCAGTACTTC,CASSFDRSYEQYF
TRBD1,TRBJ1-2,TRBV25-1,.,TGTGCCAGCACCCCCTCAGGGGGCGGGTATGGCTACACCTTC,CASTPSGGGYGYTF
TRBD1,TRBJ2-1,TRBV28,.,TGTGCCAGCAGTTTAGGGACAGGGGGCCGTTACAATGAGCAGTTCTTC,CASSLGTGGRYNEQFF
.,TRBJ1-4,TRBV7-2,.,TGTGCCAGCAGCTCCAGGGTCTGGGCAACTAATGAAAAATTGTTTTTT,CASSSRVWATNEKLFF
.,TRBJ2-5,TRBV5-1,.,TGCGCCAGCGAGGACGGGAGAGGCCAAGAGACCCAGTACTTC,CASEDGRGQETQYF